The 2 T cell receptor beta chains reported below all come from one sample, sequenced in a study of cytomegalovirus exposure and HLA in healthy donors. 13 Jbeta primers and 60 Vbeta primers were used for the PCR. TCRdb keeps only in-frame clones here, not all; method: immunoSEQ multiplex PCR. The sample comprises about 140,000 clones, around 75% of which are singletons, and over 3% rests with the top ten. The sequenced material came from PBMCs. All receptors come from a female donor in good health and CMV-seronegative.

This clone has just a few counts. This sequence joins TRBV5-4 and TRBJ2-6; TRBD2 matches 12 bases. The V gene's germline CDR1 is SGHNT and CDR2 YYREEE (reference sequence). The junction had 4 bases not matched to a gene; V was cut back by 3 bases and J by 0 bases. This CDR3 contains 18 residues. As DNA, the CDR3 is TGTGCCAGCAGCTCCGGACTAGCGGGAAGCTCTGGGGCCAACGTCCTGACTTTC. It yields the protein CASSSGLAGSSGANVLTF.

Points on this clone: Other DNA variants within this sample encode the same CDR3. The V call is TRBV19, the J call TRBJ1-5, with 9 positions matching TRBD1. V gave up 5 bases and J gave up 7 bases; unmatched junction bases: 6. Germline-derived CDR1 and CDR2 are LNHDA and SQIVND (reference sequence). CDR3 length: 14 amino acids. The CDR3 DNA follows: TGTGCCAGTAGTTTGGGACAGGGTTCCCAGCCCCAGCATTTT. It codes for CASSLGQGSQPQHF.